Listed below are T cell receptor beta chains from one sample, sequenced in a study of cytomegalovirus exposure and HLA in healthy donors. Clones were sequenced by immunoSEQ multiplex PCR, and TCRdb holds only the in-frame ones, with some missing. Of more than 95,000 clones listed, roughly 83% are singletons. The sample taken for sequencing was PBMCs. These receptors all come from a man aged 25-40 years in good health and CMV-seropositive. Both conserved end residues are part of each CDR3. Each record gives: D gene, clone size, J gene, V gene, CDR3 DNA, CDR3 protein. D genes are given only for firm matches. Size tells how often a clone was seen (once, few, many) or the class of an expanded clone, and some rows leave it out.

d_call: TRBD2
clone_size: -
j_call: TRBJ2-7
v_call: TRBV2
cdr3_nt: TGTGCCAGTTTGGGGGGGTCCTACGAGCAGTACTTC
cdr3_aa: CASLGGSYEQYF

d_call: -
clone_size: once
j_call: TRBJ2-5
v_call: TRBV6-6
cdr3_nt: TGTGCCAGCACAAGACAGGACCAAGAGACCCAGTACTTC
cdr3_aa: CASTRQDQETQYF

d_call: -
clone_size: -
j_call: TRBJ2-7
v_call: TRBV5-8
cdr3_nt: TGTGCCAGCAGTAGACTCTCCGCTCTGGAATTTAGGGGTTACGAGCAGTACTTC
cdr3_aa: CASSRLSALEFRGYEQYF

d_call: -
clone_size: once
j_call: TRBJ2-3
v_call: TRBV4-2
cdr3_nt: TGTGCCAGCAGCCAAGACAGGGCGGGCACAGATACGCAGTATTTT
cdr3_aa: CASSQDRAGTDTQYF

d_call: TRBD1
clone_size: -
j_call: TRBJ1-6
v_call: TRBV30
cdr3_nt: TGTGCCTGGAGTCGTCCGGGACAGGGGAGCTCCTATAATTCACCCCTCCACTTT
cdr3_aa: CAWSRPGQGSSYNSPLHF

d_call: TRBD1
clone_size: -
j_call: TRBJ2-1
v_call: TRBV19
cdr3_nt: TGTGCCAGTAGCTTTTACGGGACAGGGTTGGGCAATGAGCAGTTCTTC
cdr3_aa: CASSFYGTGLGNEQFF

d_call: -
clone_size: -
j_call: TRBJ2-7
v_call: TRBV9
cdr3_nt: TGTGCCAGCAGCGGACGACCTGGAGCCGGGCAGTACTTC
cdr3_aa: CASSGRPGAGQYF

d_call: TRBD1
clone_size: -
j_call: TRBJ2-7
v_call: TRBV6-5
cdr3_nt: TGTGCCAGCAGTCGGACAGGGATCTACGAGCAGTACTTC
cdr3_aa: CASSRTGIYEQYF

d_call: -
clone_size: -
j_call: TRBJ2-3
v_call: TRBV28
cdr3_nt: TGTGCCAGCAAGGGCGGGGCGGTCACAGATACGCAGTATTTT
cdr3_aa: CASKGGAVTDTQYF

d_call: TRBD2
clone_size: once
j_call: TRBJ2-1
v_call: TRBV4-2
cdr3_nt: TGTGCCAGCAGAGCGGGAGCCCGATACAATGAGCAGTTCTTC
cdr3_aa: CASRAGARYNEQFF

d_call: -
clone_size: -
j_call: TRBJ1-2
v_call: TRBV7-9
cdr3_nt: TGTGCCAGCAGCCCTCAAATCTTAACGGAGGGTGGCTACACCTTC
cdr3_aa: CASSPQILTEGGYTF

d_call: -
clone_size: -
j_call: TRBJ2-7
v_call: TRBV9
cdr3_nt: TGTGCCAGCAGTACTCGCGCCGAAGCCTACGAGCAGTACTTC
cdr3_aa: CASSTRAEAYEQYF

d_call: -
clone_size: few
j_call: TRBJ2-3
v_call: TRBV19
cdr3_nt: TGTGCCAGTAGTATGTCTCCGAGTAATCCCCCCACAGATACGCAGTATTTT
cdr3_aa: CASSMSPSNPPTDTQYF

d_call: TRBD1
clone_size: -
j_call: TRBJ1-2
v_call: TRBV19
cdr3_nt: TGTGCCAGTAGTATTCCGGGACAGGGGGCGAACTATGGCTACACCTTC
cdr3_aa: CASSIPGQGANYGYTF

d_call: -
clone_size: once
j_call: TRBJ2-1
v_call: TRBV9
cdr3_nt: TGTGCCAGCAGCCTAGGTAAGGCGAGTCGGGGGTACAATGAGCAGTTCTTC
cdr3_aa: CASSLGKASRGYNEQFF

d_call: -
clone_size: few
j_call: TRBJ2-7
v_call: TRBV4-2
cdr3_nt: TGTGCCAGCAGCCACAGTAAGGGGGTCCACGAGCAGTACTTC
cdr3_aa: CASSHSKGVHEQYF

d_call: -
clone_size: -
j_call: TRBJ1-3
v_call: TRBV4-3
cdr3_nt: TGCGCCAGCAGCCAAGACAGGGCTCACTCTGGAAACACCATATATTTT
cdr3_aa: CASSQDRAHSGNTIYF

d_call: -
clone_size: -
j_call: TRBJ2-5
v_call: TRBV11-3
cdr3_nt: TGTGCCAGCAGACTACAGGGAGGGGAGACCCAGTACTTC
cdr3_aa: CASRLQGGETQYF

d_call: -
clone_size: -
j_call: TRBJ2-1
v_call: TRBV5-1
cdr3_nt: TGCGCCAGCAGCTTGGAAGGCCAGGGTGAGCAGTTCTTC
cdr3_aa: CASSLEGQGEQFF

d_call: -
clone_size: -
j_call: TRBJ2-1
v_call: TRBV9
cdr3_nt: TGTGCCAGCAGCGTAGCTAATACCTACAATGAGCAGTTCTTC
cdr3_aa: CASSVANTYNEQFF

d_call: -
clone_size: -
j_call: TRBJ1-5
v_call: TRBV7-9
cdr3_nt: TGTGCCAGCAGCTTACGGGACAACAATCAGCCCCAGCATTTT
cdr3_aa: CASSLRDNNQPQHF

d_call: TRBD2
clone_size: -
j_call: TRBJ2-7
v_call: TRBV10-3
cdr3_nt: TGTGCCATCAGTGAGGGACCGGGACTAGCGGGTGACGAGCAGTACTTC
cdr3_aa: CAISEGPGLAGDEQYF

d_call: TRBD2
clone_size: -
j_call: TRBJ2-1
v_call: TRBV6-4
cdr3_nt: TGTGCCAGCAGTGACTCGGGGACTAGCGGTGATGAGCAGTTCTTC
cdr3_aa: CASSDSGTSGDEQFF

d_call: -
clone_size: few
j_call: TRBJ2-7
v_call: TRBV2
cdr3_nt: TGTGCCAGCAGTTATCAGGGGAAAGGGGACGAGCAGTACTTC
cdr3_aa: CASSYQGKGDEQYF

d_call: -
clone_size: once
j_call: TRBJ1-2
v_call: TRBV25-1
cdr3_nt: TGTGCCAGCAGTGAAAGGGGATCCCCGAACTATGGCTACACCTTC
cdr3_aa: CASSERGSPNYGYTF

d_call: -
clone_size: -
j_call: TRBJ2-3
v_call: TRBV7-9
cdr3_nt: TGTTCCAGCAGCTTAGCTCCTAGCGGCACAGATACGCAGTATTTT
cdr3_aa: CSSSLAPSGTDTQYF

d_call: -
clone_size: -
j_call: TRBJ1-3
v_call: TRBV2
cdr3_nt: TGTGCCAGCAGTGTGGGGCAGGGTGGAAACACCATATATTTT
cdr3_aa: CASSVGQGGNTIYF

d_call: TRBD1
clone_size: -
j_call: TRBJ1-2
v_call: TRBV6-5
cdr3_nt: TGTGCCAGCAGTTACGGACAGGGGGTGCGCTCTGGCTACACCTTC
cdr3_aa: CASSYGQGVRSGYTF

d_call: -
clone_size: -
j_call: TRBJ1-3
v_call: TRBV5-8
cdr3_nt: TGTGCCAGCAGCTTGGACAGTATCTGGGGAAACACCATATATTTT
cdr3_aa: CASSLDSIWGNTIYF

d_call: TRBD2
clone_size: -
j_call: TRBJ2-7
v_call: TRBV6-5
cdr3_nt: TGTGCCAGCAGTTATACTAGCGGCTCCTACGAGCAGTACTTC
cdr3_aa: CASSYTSGSYEQYF

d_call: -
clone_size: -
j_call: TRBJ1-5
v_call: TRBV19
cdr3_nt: TGTGCCAGTAGTTTACAGGGCTGGCAGCCCCAGCATTTT
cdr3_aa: CASSLQGWQPQHF

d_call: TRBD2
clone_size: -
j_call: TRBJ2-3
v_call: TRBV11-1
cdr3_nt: TGTGCCAGCAGCCGACTCGGGGGGAGTAGGCAGTATTTT
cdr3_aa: CASSRLGGSRQYF

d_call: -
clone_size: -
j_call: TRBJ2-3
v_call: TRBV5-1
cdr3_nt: TGCGCCAGCAGCTTGCAGGCAGGGGACACAGATACGCAGTATTTT
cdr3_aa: CASSLQAGDTDTQYF

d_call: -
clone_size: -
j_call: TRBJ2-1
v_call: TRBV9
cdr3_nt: TGTGCCAGCAGCCCAACCGGGACAAGCTACAATGAGCAGTTCTTC
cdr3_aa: CASSPTGTSYNEQFF

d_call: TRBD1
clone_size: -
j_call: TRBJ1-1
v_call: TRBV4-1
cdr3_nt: TGCGCCAGCAGCCTTCTCGGACAGGGGGAGCCTGAAGCTTTCTTT
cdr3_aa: CASSLLGQGEPEAFF

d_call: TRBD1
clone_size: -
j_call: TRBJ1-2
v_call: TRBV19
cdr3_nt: TGTGCCAGTAGTGAGTACAGGGGGCTCTATGGCTACACCTTC
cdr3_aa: CASSEYRGLYGYTF

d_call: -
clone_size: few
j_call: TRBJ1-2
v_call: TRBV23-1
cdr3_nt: TGCGCCAGCAGTCCCTCCCGACGGAGTGGCTACACCTTC
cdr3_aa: CASSPSRRSGYTF

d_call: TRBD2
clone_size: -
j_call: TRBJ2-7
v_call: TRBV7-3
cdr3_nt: TGTGCCAGCAGCCTAGCGGGAGGCTACGAGCAGTACTTC
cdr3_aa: CASSLAGGYEQYF

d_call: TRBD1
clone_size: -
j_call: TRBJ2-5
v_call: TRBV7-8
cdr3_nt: TGTGCCAGCAGCTTTAGCGCCGGGACAGAAGAGACCCAGTACTTC
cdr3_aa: CASSFSAGTEETQYF

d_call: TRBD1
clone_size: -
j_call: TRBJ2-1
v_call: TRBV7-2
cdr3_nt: TGTGCCAGCAGCTTATTTCTAAACACAGGGGGCGCCTACAATGAGCAGTTCTTC
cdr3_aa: CASSLFLNTGGAYNEQFF

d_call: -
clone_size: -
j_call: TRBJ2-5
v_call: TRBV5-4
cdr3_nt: TGTGCCAGCAGCTTGACCGGAGAGCTTATGAAGACCCAGTACTTC
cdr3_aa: CASSLTGELMKTQYF

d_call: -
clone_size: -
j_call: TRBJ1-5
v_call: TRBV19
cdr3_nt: TGTGCCAGTAGCCAAGAGATTCATAGCAATCAGCCCCAGCATTTT
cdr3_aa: CASSQEIHSNQPQHF

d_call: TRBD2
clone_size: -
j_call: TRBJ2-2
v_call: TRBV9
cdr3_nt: TGTGCCAGCAGCCCCCGACTAGCGGGACACACCGGGGAGCTGTTTTTT
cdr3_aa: CASSPRLAGHTGELFF

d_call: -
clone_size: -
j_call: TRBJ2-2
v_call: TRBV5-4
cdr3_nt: TGTGCCAGCAGCTTGACGGGCGGGGAGCTGTTTTTT
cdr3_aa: CASSLTGGELFF

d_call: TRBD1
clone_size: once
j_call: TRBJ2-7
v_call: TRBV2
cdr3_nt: TGTGCCGTCCACGGGACAGGGGGTAACGAGCAGTACTTC
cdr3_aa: CAVHGTGGNEQYF

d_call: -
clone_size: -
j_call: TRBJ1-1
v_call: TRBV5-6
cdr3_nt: TGTGCCAGCTGTCGGGGGGGGGCTGAGAACACTGAAGCTTTCTTT
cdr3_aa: CASCRGGAENTEAFF

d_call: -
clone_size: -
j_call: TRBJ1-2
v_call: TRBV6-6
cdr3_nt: TGTGCCAGCAGTTACTCAGTCCCTAAGGGGTATGGCTACACCTTC
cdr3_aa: CASSYSVPKGYGYTF

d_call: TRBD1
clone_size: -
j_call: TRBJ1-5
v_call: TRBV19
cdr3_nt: TGTGCCAGTAGTATAGGGACAGGGTATCAGCCCCAGCATTTT
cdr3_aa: CASSIGTGYQPQHF

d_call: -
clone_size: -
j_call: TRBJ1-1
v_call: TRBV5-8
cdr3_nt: TGTGCCAGCAGAATGAGGCAGGGGTTCAGGAACACTGAAGCTTTCTTT
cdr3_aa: CASRMRQGFRNTEAFF

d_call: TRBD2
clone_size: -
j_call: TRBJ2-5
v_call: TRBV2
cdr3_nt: TGTGCCAGCAGTGAAAGGGCTAGCGGGGGGACAGAGACCCAGTACTTC
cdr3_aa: CASSERASGGTETQYF

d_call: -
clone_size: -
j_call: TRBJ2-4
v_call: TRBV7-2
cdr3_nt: TGTGCCAGCAGCGCCCAACAGGGCTGGGGGACCAAAAACATTCAGTACTTC
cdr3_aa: CASSAQQGWGTKNIQYF

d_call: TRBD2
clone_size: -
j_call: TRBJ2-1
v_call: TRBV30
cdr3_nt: TGTGCCTGGAGTCCATGGACTAGCAGCTCTCCACAGAATGAGCAGTTCTTC
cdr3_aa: CAWSPWTSSSPQNEQFF

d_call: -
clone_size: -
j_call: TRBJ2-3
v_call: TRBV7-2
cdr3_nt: TGTGCCAGCAGCCCGGATAGGGGGTCAGATACGCAGTATTTT
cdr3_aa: CASSPDRGSDTQYF

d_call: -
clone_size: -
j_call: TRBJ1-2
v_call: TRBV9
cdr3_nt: TGTGCCAGCAGCGTAGGAGGGGACTTCTATGGCTACACCTTC
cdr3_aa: CASSVGGDFYGYTF

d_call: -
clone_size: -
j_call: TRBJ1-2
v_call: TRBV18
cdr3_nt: TGTGCCAGCTCACCACCGACGGGACTAGGCTACACCTTC
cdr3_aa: CASSPPTGLGYTF

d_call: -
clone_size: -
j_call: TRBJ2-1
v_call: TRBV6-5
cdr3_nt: TGTGCCAGCAGTTACTCGAGGGTCTACAATGAGCAGTTCTTC
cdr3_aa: CASSYSRVYNEQFF

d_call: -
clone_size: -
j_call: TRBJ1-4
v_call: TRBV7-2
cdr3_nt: TGTGCCAGCAGCTTCCAGTTGACTAATGAAAAACTGTTTTTT
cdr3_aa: CASSFQLTNEKLFF

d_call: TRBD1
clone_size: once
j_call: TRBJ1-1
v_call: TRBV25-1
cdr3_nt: TGTGCCAGCAGGAGAGGGGGCACGGAAACTGAAGCTTTCTTT
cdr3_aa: CASRRGGTETEAFF

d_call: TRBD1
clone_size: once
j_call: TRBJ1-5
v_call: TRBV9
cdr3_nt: TGTGCCAGCAGCCGGGACAGAGATCAGCCCCAGCATTTT
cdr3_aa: CASSRDRDQPQHF